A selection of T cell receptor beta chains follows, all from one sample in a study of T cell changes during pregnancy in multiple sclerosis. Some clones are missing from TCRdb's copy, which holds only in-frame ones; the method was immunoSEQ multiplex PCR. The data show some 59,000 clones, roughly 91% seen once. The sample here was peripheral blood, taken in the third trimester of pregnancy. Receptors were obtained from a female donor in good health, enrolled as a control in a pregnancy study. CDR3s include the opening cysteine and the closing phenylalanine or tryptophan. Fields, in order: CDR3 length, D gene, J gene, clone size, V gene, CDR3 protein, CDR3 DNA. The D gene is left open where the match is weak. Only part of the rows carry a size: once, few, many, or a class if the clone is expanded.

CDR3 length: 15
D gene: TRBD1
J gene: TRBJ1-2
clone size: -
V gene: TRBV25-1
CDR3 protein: CASSGPGQGFYGYTF
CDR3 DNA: TGTGCCAGCAGTGGCCCGGGACAGGGGTTTTATGGCTACACCTTC

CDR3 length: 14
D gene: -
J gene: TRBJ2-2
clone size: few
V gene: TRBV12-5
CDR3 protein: CASGFQGSTGELFF
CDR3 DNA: TGTGCTAGTGGTTTTCAAGGGAGCACCGGGGAGCTGTTTTTT

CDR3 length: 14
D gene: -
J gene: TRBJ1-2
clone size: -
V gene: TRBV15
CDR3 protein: CATSRDRRSYGYTF
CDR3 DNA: TGTGCCACCAGCAGAGATCGGCGGTCCTATGGCTACACCTTC

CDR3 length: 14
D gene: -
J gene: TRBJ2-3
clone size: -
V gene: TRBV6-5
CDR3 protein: CASTLRGRADTQYF
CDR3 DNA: TGTGCCAGCACACTGCGGGGGCGGGCAGATACGCAGTATTTT

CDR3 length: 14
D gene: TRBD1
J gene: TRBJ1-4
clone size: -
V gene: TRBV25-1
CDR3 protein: CASRKGTGSEKLFF
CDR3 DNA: TGTGCCAGCAGGAAGGGGACAGGGAGTGAAAAACTGTTTTTT

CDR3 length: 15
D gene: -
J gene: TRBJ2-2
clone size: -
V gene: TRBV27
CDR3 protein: CASSLGTGRPGELFF
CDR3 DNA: TGTGCCAGCAGTTTAGGGACTGGGAGGCCCGGGGAGCTGTTTTTT

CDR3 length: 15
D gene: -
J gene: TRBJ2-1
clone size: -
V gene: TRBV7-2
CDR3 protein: CASSRTPFDLNEQFF
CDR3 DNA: TGTGCCAGCAGTAGAACACCCTTTGACTTAAATGAGCAGTTCTTC

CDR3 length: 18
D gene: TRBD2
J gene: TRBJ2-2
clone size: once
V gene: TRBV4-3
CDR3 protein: CASSQDSYGGANTGELFF
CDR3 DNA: TGCGCCAGCAGCCAAGATTCTTACGGGGGGGCGAACACCGGGGAGCTGTTTTTT

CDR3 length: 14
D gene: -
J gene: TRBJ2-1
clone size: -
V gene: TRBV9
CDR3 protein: CASSVGSAQGWQFF
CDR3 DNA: TGTGCCAGCAGCGTAGGATCAGCTCAGGGATGGCAGTTCTTC

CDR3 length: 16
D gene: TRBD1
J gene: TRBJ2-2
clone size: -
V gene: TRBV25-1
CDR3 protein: CASSELGQGNTGELFF
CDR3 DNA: TGTGCCAGCAGTGAACTAGGACAGGGGAACACCGGGGAGCTGTTTTTT

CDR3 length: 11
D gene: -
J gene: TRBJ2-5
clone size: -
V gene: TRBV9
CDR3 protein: CASSPGVAQYF
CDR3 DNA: TGTGCCAGCAGCCCCGGTGTGGCCCAGTACTTC

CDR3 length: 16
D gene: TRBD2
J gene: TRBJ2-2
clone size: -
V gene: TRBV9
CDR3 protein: CASSGRTSGSSGELFF
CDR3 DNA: TGTGCCAGCAGCGGGAGGACTAGCGGGAGTTCAGGGGAGCTGTTTTTT